This T cell receptor (beta chain) is from a study of blood T cell repertoires in COVID-19. About the research overall: Acute-phase and convalescent COVID-19 samples originated in the United States, Italy and Spain. In each case, the material was cDNA or gDNA derived from T cells, B-cell-depleted T cells, or PBMCs.

CDR1 and CDR2 from the germline V gene are MNHEY and SVGAGI. The CDR3 has 16 amino acids. V was trimmed by 2 bases and J by 13 bases, leaving 21 bases between them. Original methodology: For nucleated cells, counts were estimated from reference gene primer amplification. Clones were read by immunoSEQ multiplex PCR, and TCRdb kept only the in-frame ones, dropping some. V and J calls and clone size are as listed in that table; D and trimming were resolved from the DNA. The table includes approximately 160,000 clones, over 90% detected once. The gene calls are TRBV6-5 and TRBJ1-6, with D possibly TRBD1 on 6 matching bases. The sequencing input was peripheral blood. The TCR sequence derives from a man aged 50 to 60 with acute or convalescent COVID-19. CDR3 region: CASSYIRQGTGIPLHF. CDR3 DNA sequence: TGTGCCAGCAGTTACATCCGGCAGGGGACGGGTATCCCCCTCCACTTT.